The 30 T cell receptor beta chains presented below share a single source sample, sequenced in a study of PD-L1 blockade in urothelial cancer. The sample's time point: peripheral blood 6 weeks after treatment start. Method: immunoSEQ multiplex PCR; TCRdb's copy keeps in-frame clones and lacks some. The sample shows about 48,000 clones, around 85% of them seen only once. The material was PBMCs, obtained around atezolizumab (anti-PD-L1) treatment. All receptors come from a man in his 60s with urothelial cancer.

The chain links TRBV7-9 to TRBJ1-2; the D gene is possibly TRBD1 (5 bases). This CDR3 has 14 residues. Trimming pared 6 bases from V and 0 bases from J, leaving 11 bases between. CDR1 SEHNR and CDR2 FQNEAQ come from the germline V gene (reference sequence). Written as DNA, the CDR3 is TGTGCCAGCAGGCCGGCAGGGCCTAACTATGGCTACACCTTC. The encoded protein is CASRPAGPNYGYTF.

This clone appeared once. The CDR3 protein is CASSVGGLTGTTGNTIYF. The CDR3 coding sequence is TGTGCCAGCAGTGTGGGGGGCCTTACAGGGACTACTGGAAACACCATATATTTT. The chain combines TRBV6-1 with TRBJ1-3, with D possibly matching TRBD1 (6 bases). With 4 bases removed from V and 2 bases from J, the gap between germline ends came to 21 bases. In germline, CDR1 is MNHNS, CDR2 SASEGT. CDR3 length equals 18 residues.

V and J are TRBV15 and TRBJ2-1, with a possible D match to TRBD1 (5 bases). V was trimmed by 3 bases and J by 3 bases, leaving 9 bases between them. Germline V CDR1 and CDR2: LNHNV, YYDKDF (reference sequence). The CDR3 loop spans 14 amino acids. CDR3 sequence (DNA): TGTGCCACCAGCAGGTCCCAGGGCTACAATGAGCAGTTCTTC. Its protein is CATSRSQGYNEQFF.

The chain links TRBV7-6 to TRBJ2-1, with TRBD2 as a possible D gene (7 bases). Trimming shortened V by 1 base and J by 7 bases, and 17 bases separated the two germline ends. Germline V CDR1 and CDR2: SGHVS, FNYEAQ. The CDR3 totals 16 residues. The CDR3 is CASSLEAGAGRNEQFF. CDR3 coding DNA: TGTGCCAGCAGCTTAGAGGCGGGGGCGGGCAGGAATGAGCAGTTCTTC. The full variable domain, rest sourced from reference TRBV7-6 and TRBJ2-1, is GAGVSQSPRYKVTKRGQDVALRCDPISGHVSLYWYRQALGQGPEFLTYFNYEAQQDKSGLPNDRFSAERPEGSISTLTIQRTEQRDSAMYRCASSLEAGAGRNEQFFGPGTRLTVL.

The rearrangement uses TRBV19 and TRBJ1-2; a possible D gene is TRBD1 (6 bases). CDR1 is LNHDA, CDR2 SQIVND, per germline (reference sequence). The CDR3 is 13 amino acids. Trimming removed 3 bases from V and 11 bases from J, with 16 bases in between. CDR3 nucleotides: TGTGCCAGTAGTATTCGGAGCTCAGGGGTATACACCTTC. Its protein product is CASSIRSSGVYTF.

The rearrangement uses TRBV5-1 and TRBJ1-6; D is perhaps TRBD1 (6 bases). CDR3 length: 15 residues. Germline CDR1 SGHRS, CDR2 YFSETQ. Trimming took 3 bases from V and 6 from J, leaving 13 bases between them. CDR3 region: CASSWGPLSNSPLHF. The CDR3 DNA is TGCGCCAGCAGCTGGGGGCCCCTGTCTAATTCACCCCTCCACTTT.

The rearrangement uses TRBV5-1 and TRBJ2-3; TRBD2 matches 10 bases. Per the germline V gene, CDR1 is SGHRS and CDR2 is YFSETQ. The CDR3 has 14 residues. The V and J ends lost 7 bases and 6 bases, in that order; junction bases with no gene match: 8. The CDR3, as DNA: TGCGCCAGCTTCTCTAGCGGGGGTGTTGATACGCAGTATTTT. It is translated as CASFSSGGVDTQYF.

This clone showed up just a few times. V is TRBV25-1 and J is TRBJ2-2; possibly TRBD2 for D (6 bases). The CDR3 extends over 15 amino acids. The germline gives CDR1 MGHDK, CDR2 SYGVNS. Trimming left V 3 bases short and J 5 bases short, with 13 bases between. DNA of the CDR3: TGTGCCAGCAGTGAGGGAGGAATTCGGACCGGGGAGCTGTTTTTT. This translates into CASSEGGIRTGELFF.

This clone occurred a few times. The chain couples TRBV28 to TRBJ2-1; 7 nucleotides match TRBD1. CDR3 length: 16 amino acids. Germline lookup yields CDR1 MDHEN and CDR2 SYDVKM. The V and J ends lost 6 bases and 5 bases, in that order; junction bases with no gene match: 13. The CDR3 region has the DNA TGTGCCAGCAGGAACCTAGGACAGGAAGGAGACAATGAGCAGTTCTTC. Amino acids: CASRNLGQEGDNEQFF.

In DNA, the CDR3 is TGCGCCAGCAGCTCGGGACAGTCTTTTGAAGAAGCTTTCTTT. Encoded protein: CASSSGQSFEEAFF. J is TRBJ1-1 and V is TRBV5-1, with 7 bases fitting TRBD1. The germline CDR1 and CDR2 sequences are SGHRS and YFSETQ. The V gene end was trimmed by 3 bases and the J gene end by 8 bases; junction bases not matched to a gene: 10. The CDR3 contains 14 residues.

The CDR3 loop reads CASSLESGGGQPQHF. Written as DNA, the CDR3 is TGCGCCAGCAGCTTGGAGTCGGGGGGAGGACAGCCCCAGCATTTT. The rearrangement links TRBV5-1 to TRBJ1-5, with a tentative D call TRBD1 (5 bases). Per germline, CDR1 SGHRS and CDR2 YFSETQ. The ends were cut back, 0 bases at V and 7 bases at J, with 14 bases in the middle. CDR3 size: 15 residues.

The CDR3 loop reads CASSYSTGNNSPLHF. As DNA, the CDR3 is TGTGCCAGCAGTTACTCGACAGGGAATAATTCACCCCTCCACTTT. The chain carries TRBV6-5 and TRBJ1-6; 7 bases are a match to TRBD1. The CDR3 consists of 15 residues. The V gene end was trimmed by 0 bases and the J gene end by 5 bases; junction bases not matched to a gene: 1. The V gene's germline CDR1 is MNHEY and CDR2 SVGAGI.

The V call is TRBV2, the J call TRBJ2-1, with unresolved D. Trimming removed 7 bases at V and 7 bases at J, with 8 bases between. CDR3 length: 11 residues. Looked up from germline, CDR1 is SNHLY and CDR2 is FYNNEI. The CDR3 DNA reads as TGTGCCAGCATGGCCTGGAATGAGCAGTTCTTC. Protein: CASMAWNEQFF.

This chain links TRBV10-1 with TRBJ1-6; TRBD1 might be the D (5 bases). Germline V lookup: CDR1 WNHNN, CDR2 SYGVQD (reference sequence). V was shortened by 4 bases and J by 12 bases, with 13 bases between the two germline ends. CDR3 length: 13 residues. CDR3 DNA: TGCGCCAGCAGTGGTAGTGAAGGGGAACCCCTCCACTTT. It encodes CASSGSEGEPLHF.

The CDR3, as DNA: TGCGCCAGCAGCCAAGGCGGCGACTATGGCTACACCTTC. It translates to CASSQGGDYGYTF. The chain has TRBV4-1 and TRBJ1-2; D is unclear. Trimming took 1 base from V and 3 from J, leaving 6 bases between them. Per germline, CDR1 MGHRA and CDR2 YSYEKL. The CDR3 totals 13 residues.

The chain joins TRBV7-2 to TRBJ1-6; D ambiguous. CDR3 length: 11 residues. Trimming removed 4 bases from V and 8 bases from J, with 3 bases in between. In germline, CDR1 is SGHTA, CDR2 FQGNSA. The CDR3 here is CASSSDSPLHF. CDR3 sequence (DNA): TGTGCCAGCAGCTCAGATTCACCCCTCCACTTT.

The chain links TRBV7-8 to TRBJ2-7, with 11 nucleotides matching TRBD1. The CDR3 length is 15 residues. Unmatched junction bases numbered 8, after V lost 6 bases and J lost 4 bases. CDR1 and CDR2 from the germline V gene are SGHVS and FQNEAQ. The DNA for the CDR3 is TGTGCCAGCAGTTCACCCGGGACAGGGGGATACGAGCAGTACTTC. Translating gives CASSSPGTGGYEQYF.

The CDR3 bases are TGTGCCAGCAGTTTTACCCTAGCGCGATATACGCAGTATTTT. This encodes CASSFTLARYTQYF. The chain has TRBV27 and TRBJ2-3, with D tentatively TRBD2 (6 bases). Germline V gene data show CDR1 as MNHEY and CDR2 as SMNVEV (reference sequence). CDR3 size: 14 residues. V lost 3 bases and J lost 7, with 14 bases in between.

The V call is TRBV7-2, the J call TRBJ2-4, with D possibly being TRBD2 (6 bases). V gave up 6 bases and J gave up 0 bases, with 15 bases separating them. This CDR3 is 16 amino acids long. From germline, CDR1 is SGHTA and CDR2 FQGNSA. In nucleotides, the CDR3 is TGTGCCAGCAGATTTTCGGGACTTCTAGCCAAAAACATTCAGTACTTC. Its protein is CASRFSGLLAKNIQYF.

V is TRBV2 and J is TRBJ2-3; D is possibly TRBD1 (5 bases). The CDR3 consists of 13 residues. Deletions cut 5 bases from V and 2 bases from J, with 8 bases between. CDR1 is SNHLY, CDR2 FYNNEI, per germline. The CDR3 DNA is TGTGCCAGCAGTAAGGGGCACACAGATACGCAGTATTTT. It codes for CASSKGHTDTQYF.

The chain combines TRBV18 with TRBJ1-2; TRBD1 aligns across 9 bases. CDR1 and CDR2 from the germline V gene are KGHSH and LQKENI. The CDR3 is made up of 15 amino acids. Trimming cost V 5 bases and J 7 bases; bases outside gene matches: 11. DNA of the CDR3: TGTGCCAGCTCAGAGGGGACAGGGAAAGAATCTGGCTACACCTTC. Residues: CASSEGTGKESGYTF.

The chain has TRBV6-5 and TRBJ1-5, with D unresolved. V was shortened by 6 bases and J by 6 bases, with 15 bases between the two germline ends. The germline CDR1 and CDR2 sequences are MNHEY and SVGAGI. The CDR3 length is 14 residues. As DNA, the CDR3 is TGTGCCAGCAGCTTAGACCAGCGGGCTCAGCCCCAGCATTTT. It yields the protein CASSLDQRAQPQHF.

This sequence joins TRBV5-6 and TRBJ2-3, with 8 bases aligning to TRBD2. This CDR3 comprises 16 residues. Trimming cost V 2 bases and J 9 bases; bases outside gene matches: 14. Germline V lookup: CDR1 SGHDT, CDR2 YYEEEE. CDR3 nucleotides: TGTGCCAGCAGCTTCTACAGCGGGGGAGGGCTGAGCACGCAGTATTTT. This encodes CASSFYSGGGLSTQYF. Drawing the rest from reference TRBV5-6 and TRBJ2-3, the complete variable domain is DAGVTQSPTHLIKTRGQQVTLRCSPKSGHDTVSWYQQALGQGPQFIFQYYEEEERQRGNFPDRFSGHQFPNYSSELNVNALLLGDSALYLCASSFYSGGGLSTQYFGPGTRLTVL.

This sequence joins TRBV7-9 and TRBJ2-3; 12 positions agree with TRBD2. CDR1 is SEHNR, CDR2 FQNEAQ, per germline (reference sequence). There are 15 residues in the CDR3. V was clipped by 5 bases and J by 5 bases; unmatched bases: 5. The CDR3 here is CASSRLAGVGDTQYF. The CDR3 nucleotides are TGTGCCAGCAGCCGACTAGCGGGGGTGGGAGATACGCAGTATTTT.

J is TRBJ1-3 and V is TRBV5-4, with TRBD1 identical over 10 bases. With 4 bases clipped from V and 3 bases from J, the junction kept 4 bases outside the gene matches. The CDR3 loop spans 15 amino acids. Per the germline V gene, CDR1 is SGHNT and CDR2 is YYREEE (reference sequence). CDR3 region: CASSRDRGNGNTIYF. The CDR3 nucleotides read TGTGCCAGCAGCCGGGACAGGGGAAATGGAAACACCATATATTTT.

This rearrangement joins TRBV4-2 to TRBJ2-1; a weak D match, TRBD2 (5 bases). The CDR3 spans 15 residues. Deletions cut 1 base from V and 7 bases from J, with 14 bases between. Germline values: CDR1 LGHNA, CDR2 YNFKEQ. The CDR3 DNA is TGTGCCAGCAGCCAAGCGAGGGCTAGCTGGAATGAGCAGTTCTTC. Translating gives CASSQARASWNEQFF.

This chain uses TRBV7-8 with TRBJ2-1; maybe TRBD2 (5 bases). Looked up from germline, CDR1 is SGHVS and CDR2 is FQNEAQ. The CDR3 has 14 amino acids. V was pared by 5 bases and J by 10 bases, with 18 bases between. The CDR3 here is CASSPAGLTGEQFF. The CDR3 region has the DNA TGTGCCAGCAGCCCTGCGGGTCTCACGGGGGAGCAGTTCTTC.

The genes are TRBV30 and TRBJ1-3; a weak D match, TRBD1 (5 bases). CDR3 size: 17 residues. Trimming shortened V by 0 bases and J by 3 bases, and 18 bases separated the two germline ends. The germline CDR1 and CDR2 sequences are GTSNPN and SVGIG (reference sequence). CDR3 amino acids: CAWSVRAQGYIGNTIYF. In nucleotides, the CDR3 is TGTGCCTGGAGTGTAAGGGCGCAGGGTTACATTGGAAACACCATATATTTT.

CDR3 coding DNA: TGTGCCAGCAGCTCAGGGACAGGGAGCGCAGATACGCAGTATTTT. Translation: CASSSGTGSADTQYF. The chain has TRBV9 and TRBJ2-3; 9 bases agree with TRBD1. Germline CDR1 reads SGDLS; CDR2 reads YYNGEE. The CDR3 covers 15 residues. The V and J ends lost 4 bases and 4 bases, in that order; junction bases with no gene match: 7.

The rearrangement links TRBV28 to TRBJ1-5; tentative D call: TRBD1 (5 bases). CDR1 MDHEN and CDR2 SYDVKM come from the germline V gene. The CDR3 spans 18 residues. With 3 bases removed from V and 0 bases from J, the gap between germline ends came to 18 bases. The CDR3 reads CASSFAQVDTYSNQPQHF. The CDR3 DNA follows: TGTGCCAGCAGTTTTGCACAGGTTGACACTTATAGCAATCAGCCCCAGCATTTT.